Detailed here is one T cell receptor beta chain. This sample stems from a study of blood T cell repertoires in COVID-19. Background on the study: The origin of the acute and convalescent COVID-19 samples was the United States, Italy and Spain. T cells, B-cell-depleted T cells, or PBMCs supplied cDNA or gDNA.

Per the original data handling: Amplified reference gene primers provided the basis for estimating nucleated cell counts. Only in-frame clones appear in the TCRdb table, and some are missing; sequencing was by immunoSEQ multiplex PCR. V and J calls plus clone size are reproduced from that table; the DNA served to infer D and trimming. The sample yields approximately 170,000 clones, more than 60% seen once. The germline gives CDR1 LNHDA, CDR2 SQIVND (reference sequence). The V segment lost 0 bases and the J segment 5 bases; nucleotides outside the gene matches: 12. The CDR3 length is 17 residues. The clonotype originates from a woman between 45 and 60 years old with acute or convalescent COVID-19. The source material was peripheral blood. This chain connects TRBV19 to TRBJ1-2, with TRBD1 identical over 7 bases. The CDR3 loop reads CASSIDHQTGRRYGYTF. The CDR3 bases are TGTGCCAGTAGTATAGATCACCAGACAGGGAGACGGTATGGCTACACCTTC. The full variable domain, completed using reference TRBV19 and TRBJ1-2, is DGGITQSPKYLFRKEGQNVTLSCEQNLNHDAMYWYRQDPGQGLRLIYYSQIVNDFQKGDIAEGYSVSREKKESFPLTVTSAQKNPTAFYLCASSIDHQTGRRYGYTFGSGTRLTVV.